The source of this TCR beta chain is a study of T cells in Graves' hyperthyroidism and ophthalmopathy. This CDR3 region has 12 residues. Between the trimmed V and J ends, which lost 5 bases and 6 bases, there was a span of 11 bases. This clonotype was counted at least ten times. It was RNA transcripts that yielded the amplified TCR beta CDR3 regions. The study used the HTBI primer set for a first-round RT-PCR of the TCR CDR3. Using its own MiXCR run on the multiplex PCR reads, TCRdb lists one record per CDR3 protein. The table has about 290,000 distinct CDR3 sequences, 16% seen once; the top ten hold 33%. Orbital computed tomography and thyroid ultrasound, together with serum TRAb and thyroxine and clinical symptoms, were used for diagnoses. PBMCs were sourced from less than 13 ml fresh peripheral blood.

The chain has TRBV12-3 or TRBV12-4 and TRBJ2-7, with D perhaps matching TRBD1 (5 bases). Material for sequencing was blood. This sequence originates from a man in his thirties or forties with Graves' hyperthyroidism. CDR3 protein: CASSPWTLEQYF. CDR3 coding DNA: TGTGCCAGCAGTCCGTGGACACTCGAGCAGTACTTC.